A selection of T cell receptor beta chains follows, all from one sample in a study of blood T cells in healthy people across ages. TCRdb called the 5' RACE reads again in MiXCR, with one record for every CDR3 protein. The sample consists of about 590,000 distinct CDR3 sequences, less than 35% of them appearing once. The sample consisted of blood. All receptors come from a woman aged 80 or over in good health. The CDR3 runs from the conserved cysteine through the conserved F or W. A D gene is named only where the DNA matches it firmly. Clone size, where shown, is once, few, many, or a class for clones that have expanded.

CDR3: CASSTTGTQGETQYF; DNA: TGCGCCAGCAGCACGACCGGGACACAAGGAGAGACCCAGTACTTC; size: .; V: TRBV5-1; D: .; J: TRBJ2-5
CDR3: CASSFVRRGEQYF; DNA: TGTGCCAGCAGTTTTGTCAGGAGGGGCGAGCAGTACTTC; size: many; V: TRBV28; D: .; J: TRBJ2-7
CDR3: CSSSWDTGELFF; DNA: TGTTCCAGCAGCTGGGACACCGGGGAGCTGTTTTTT; size: .; V: TRBV7-9; D: .; J: TRBJ2-2
CDR3: CASRFQGADTQYF; DNA: TGTGCCAGCAGATTTCAGGGGGCAGATACGCAGTATTTT; size: .; V: TRBV7-9; D: TRBD1; J: TRBJ2-3
CDR3: CASSPRRPVRGNQPQHF; DNA: TGTGCCAGCAGCCCCCGCCGACCCGTCCGGGGCAATCAGCCCCAGCATTTT; size: many; V: TRBV7-9; D: .; J: TRBJ1-5
CDR3: CASSPMDRIRDGELFF; DNA: TGTGCCAGCAGCCCCATGGACAGGATCCGGGACGGGGAGCTGTTTTTT; size: few; V: TRBV7-6; D: TRBD1; J: TRBJ2-2
CDR3: CAVQDLNTEAFF; DNA: TGTGCTGTACAGGACCTGAACACTGAAGCTTTCTTT; size: few; V: TRBV6-2/TRBV6-3; D: .; J: TRBJ1-1
CDR3: CSVGIGVGGEGAFF; DNA: TGCAGCGTTGGAATAGGTGTGGGGGGGGAGGGAGCTTTCTTT; size: once; V: TRBV29-1; D: .; J: TRBJ1-1
CDR3: CAISESKGAGAQGDTQYF; DNA: TGTGCCATCAGTGAGTCGAAGGGTGCGGGAGCACAGGGAGATACGCAGTATTTT; size: .; V: TRBV10-3; D: .; J: TRBJ2-3
CDR3: CAITRTGLGTDTQYF; DNA: TGTGCCATCACCAGAACCGGTTTGGGCACAGATACGCAGTATTTT; size: many; V: TRBV10-3; D: .; J: TRBJ2-3
CDR3: CATRDIINNEQFF; DNA: TGTGCCACCCGGGACATTATTAACAATGAGCAGTTCTTC; size: .; V: TRBV6-6; D: .; J: TRBJ2-1
CDR3: CASSNKTGRNTEAFF; DNA: TGCGCCAGCAGCAACAAGACAGGGAGGAACACTGAAGCTTTCTTT; size: .; V: TRBV5-1; D: TRBD1; J: TRBJ1-1
CDR3: CASGTSGVVAGEQYF; DNA: TGTGCCAGCGGGACTAGCGGGGTCGTAGCGGGGGAGCAGTACTTC; size: many; V: TRBV27; D: TRBD2; J: TRBJ2-7
CDR3: CASSNSGTGVQETQYF; DNA: TGTGCCAGCAGTAACTCCGGGACAGGGGTTCAAGAGACCCAGTACTTC; size: many; V: TRBV6-5; D: TRBD1; J: TRBJ2-5
CDR3: CSARGVGTGAYNEQFF; DNA: TGCAGTGCTAGGGGGGTCGGGACAGGGGCCTACAATGAGCAGTTCTTC; size: many; V: TRBV20-1; D: TRBD1; J: TRBJ2-1
CDR3: CASSLAGTSGNGDTQYF; DNA: TGCGCCAGCAGCTTGGCTGGGACTAGCGGCAACGGGGATACGCAGTATTTT; size: many; V: TRBV5-1; D: TRBD2; J: TRBJ2-3
CDR3: CSARDRGGADTQYF; DNA: TGCAGTGCTAGAGATAGGGGGGGCGCGGATACGCAGTATTTT; size: many; V: TRBV20-1; D: .; J: TRBJ2-3
CDR3: CASSFRGRGTEAFF; DNA: TGCGCCAGCAGCTTCAGGGGAAGGGGGACTGAAGCTTTCTTT; size: .; V: TRBV5-1; D: .; J: TRBJ1-1
CDR3: CASSYRGRGQDEQYF; DNA: TGTGCCAGCAGTTACCGGGGGAGGGGGCAGGACGAGCAGTACTTC; size: few; V: TRBV6-2/TRBV6-3; D: .; J: TRBJ2-7
CDR3: CASSLAGGMSTDTQYF; DNA: TGCGCCAGCAGCTTGGCGGGGGGAATGAGCACAGATACGCAGTATTTT; size: many; V: TRBV5-1; D: TRBD2; J: TRBJ2-3
CDR3: CATTVDRGRYNEQYF; DNA: TGTGCCACCACCGTGGACAGGGGACGATACAATGAGCAGTACTTC; size: few; V: TRBV15; D: TRBD1; J: TRBJ2-7
CDR3: CASSLRRTSGGAYNGQFF; DNA: TGTGCCAGCAGTTTAAGGAGGACTAGCGGGGGGGCTTACAATGGGCAGTTCTTC; size: .; V: TRBV27; D: TRBD2; J: TRBJ2-1
CDR3: CASSIGQGAYEQYF; DNA: TGTGCCAGTAGTATCGGACAGGGGGCATACGAGCAGTACTTC; size: few; V: TRBV19; D: TRBD1; J: TRBJ2-7
CDR3: CASSQDWRSPWDTEAFF; DNA: TGTGCCAGCAGCCAAGACTGGCGAAGCCCATGGGACACTGAAGCTTTCTTT; size: few; V: TRBV4-2; D: .; J: TRBJ1-1
CDR3: CAISARQKTSTDTQYF; DNA: TGTGCCATCAGTGCCAGACAGAAAACTAGCACAGATACGCAGTATTTT; size: many; V: TRBV10-3; D: .; J: TRBJ2-3
CDR3: CASSRGQGIYNEQYF; DNA: TGTGCCAGCTCACGGGGACAGGGCATCTACAATGAGCAGTACTTC; size: .; V: TRBV18; D: TRBD1; J: TRBJ2-7
CDR3: CSAQGQGGGTQYF; DNA: TGCAGTGCTCAGGGACAGGGAGGGGGGACCCAGTACTTC; size: many; V: TRBV20-1; D: TRBD1; J: TRBJ2-5
CDR3: CASSLRLGGGGRNEQFF; DNA: TGTGCCAGCAGCTTAAGACTAGGCGGGGGGGGCCGGAATGAGCAGTTCTTC; size: many; V: TRBV7-2; D: TRBD2; J: TRBJ2-1
CDR3: CASSSSDRVTDTQYF; DNA: TGCGCCAGCAGCTCTTCCGACAGGGTTACAGATACGCAGTATTTT; size: few; V: TRBV5-1; D: TRBD1; J: TRBJ2-3